This paragraph covers one TCR beta chain sequence. TCRdb's table, derived via immunoSEQ multiplex PCR, lists solely in-frame clones and lacks some. The table lists under 300,000 clones, around 87% of them singletons. This entry is derived from a study of blood T cell repertoires in COVID-19. Study-wide context: The analysed material was cDNA or gDNA that came from T cells, B-cell-depleted T cells, or PBMCs.

In assigning cohorts, the study relied on participant-reported clinical history. The sequence derives from a woman in her thirties or forties with acute COVID-19. The sequencing sample was made of PBMCs or T cells enriched from blood (not recorded which).

The CDR3 region is CASSDERTYNEQFF. The CDR3 coding sequence is TGCGCCAGCAGCGACGAGCGAACCTACAATGAGCAGTTCTTC. V usage is TRBV5-1 and J usage is TRBJ2-1; no clear D. This CDR3 has 14 residues. Deletions cut 4 bases from V and 2 bases from J, with 10 bases between. CDR1 and CDR2 from the germline V gene are SGHRS and YFSETQ.